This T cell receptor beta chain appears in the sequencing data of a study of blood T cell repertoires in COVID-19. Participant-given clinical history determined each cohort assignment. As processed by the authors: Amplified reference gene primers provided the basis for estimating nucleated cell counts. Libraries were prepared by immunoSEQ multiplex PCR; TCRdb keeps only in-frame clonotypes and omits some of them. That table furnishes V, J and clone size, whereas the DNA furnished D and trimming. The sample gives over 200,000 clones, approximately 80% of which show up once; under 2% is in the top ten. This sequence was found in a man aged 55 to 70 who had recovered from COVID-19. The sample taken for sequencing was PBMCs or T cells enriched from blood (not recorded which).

CDR3 DNA sequence: TGTGCCATCAGTGGTGAGGGCGCGGACACCGGGGAGCTGTTTTTT. Translating gives CAISGEGADTGELFF. The V gene is TRBV10-3, the J gene TRBJ2-2, with a tentative D call TRBD2 (5 bases). There are 15 residues in the CDR3. Germline values: CDR1 ENHRY, CDR2 SYGVKD. Trimming pared 4 bases from V and 3 bases from J, leaving 12 bases between.